The 30 T cell receptor beta chains reported below all come from one sample, sequenced in a study of Ad26.COV2.S vaccination and SARS-CoV-2 variants. Described treatment: roughly 18 received Ad26.COV2.S at low or high dose, single or two shots; 5 received placebo; per-sample allocation not given. Samples analyzed were those drawn on day 63 after the first vaccine or placebo injection. Libraries were prepared by immunoSEQ multiplex PCR; TCRdb keeps only in-frame clonotypes and omits some of them. The sample includes around 450,000 clones, about 92% of them seen just once. This sample comprised peripheral blood, obtained in a trial of Ad26.COV2.S vaccine versus placebo. These receptors were taken from a person between 18 and 59 years old who received the Ad26.COV2.S COVID-19 vaccine or a placebo.

The CDR3 region is CASSYGGAAREQYF. For the CDR3, the DNA is TGTGCCAGCAGTTACGGGGGGGCGGCGCGGGAGCAGTACTTC. The chain couples TRBV6-6 to TRBJ2-7, with D possibly TRBD2 on 7 matching bases. This CDR3 has 14 residues. V was cut by 2 bases and J by 7 bases, with 15 bases left in between. Germline V gene lookup returns CDR1 MNHNY and CDR2 SVGAGI (reference sequence).

This clone was counted once. The V gene is TRBV18, the J gene TRBJ1-3; D is possibly TRBD1 (6 bases). This CDR3 comprises 16 residues. V was pared by 2 bases and J by 3 bases, with 14 bases between. Germline V gives CDR1 KGHSH, CDR2 LQKENI. The CDR3 region is CASSPIEQGRGNTIYF. Written as DNA, the CDR3 is TGTGCCAGCTCACCAATTGAACAGGGTCGTGGAAACACCATATATTTT.

V is TRBV9 and J is TRBJ2-1; perhaps D is TRBD1 or TRBD2 (5 bases each). From germline, CDR1 is SGDLS and CDR2 YYNGEE. The CDR3 contains 13 residues. V gave up 0 bases and J gave up 9 bases, with 10 bases separating them. Written as DNA, the CDR3 is TGTGCCAGCAGCGTAGTGGGGGTTAGTGAGCAGTTCTTC. Protein product: CASSVVGVSEQFF.

The chain employs TRBV19 and TRBJ2-6; 9 nucleotides align to TRBD1. The CDR3 contains 17 residues. V shed 6 bases, J shed 0 bases, and the junction held 6 bases outside the gene matches. Germline loops: CDR1 LNHDA, CDR2 SQIVND (reference sequence). In DNA, the CDR3 is TGTGCCAGTAGACCGACAGGGGGGGGCTCTGGGGCCAACGTCCTGACTTTC. This encodes CASRPTGGGSGANVLTF.

This chain uses TRBV6-5 with TRBJ2-1; TRBD2 matches at 9 bases. Trimming at V came to 5 bases and at J to 9 bases, leaving 11 bases not matched to a gene. Germline V lookup: CDR1 MNHEY, CDR2 SVGAGI. The CDR3 sequence is 15 residues long. The CDR3 here is CASSSPGLALREQFF. The CDR3 nucleotides read TGTGCCAGCAGTAGTCCGGGACTAGCCCTCCGTGAGCAGTTCTTC.

This chain connects TRBV5-4 to TRBJ2-1, with 8 positions matching TRBD1. Trimming cost V 0 bases and J 4 bases; bases outside gene matches: 12. CDR3 length: 18 residues. Per the germline V gene, CDR1 is SGHNT and CDR2 is YYREEE (reference sequence). The CDR3: CASSLALQAGGVYNEQFF. As DNA, the CDR3 is TGTGCCAGCAGCTTGGCTTTGCAAGCAGGGGGCGTATACAATGAGCAGTTCTTC.

The chain is built from TRBV19 and TRBJ2-6; D ambiguous. The CDR3 runs to 13 residues. Trimming pared 7 bases from V and 4 bases from J, leaving 8 bases between. CDR1 and CDR2 (germline): LNHDA, SQIVND (reference sequence). The CDR3 DNA reads as TGTGCCAGTACCCCAACCGGGGCCAACGTCCTGACTTTC. Translated: CASTPTGANVLTF.

This chain links TRBV24-1 with TRBJ2-5; unclear D gene. Germline CDR1 reads KGHDR; CDR2 reads SFDVKD. CDR3 length: 13 amino acids. Trimming stripped 3 bases from V and 5 bases from J, with 9 bases between. In DNA form, the CDR3 reads TGTGCCACCAGTGATCGGAACGGGGAGACCCAGTACTTC. Its protein product is CATSDRNGETQYF.

This chain connects TRBV2 to TRBJ2-6; D gene uncertain. Deletions cut 0 bases from V and 4 bases from J, with 10 bases between. Germline loops: CDR1 SNHLY, CDR2 FYNNEI. This CDR3 is built from 16 residues. CDR3 residues: CASSEAERSGANVLTF. DNA of the CDR3: TGTGCCAGCAGTGAAGCGGAGAGATCCGGGGCCAACGTCCTGACTTTC.

V usage is TRBV7-3 and J usage is TRBJ2-3, with D possibly matching TRBD1 (6 bases). Trimming took off 2 bases at V and 3 bases at J, with 12 bases between the two ends. In germline, CDR1 is SGHTA, CDR2 FQGTGA. The CDR3 totals 15 residues. CDR3 sequence: CASSLDGGRTDTQYF. CDR3 nucleotide sequence: TGTGCCAGCAGCTTAGATGGGGGCAGGACAGATACGCAGTATTTT.

The CDR3 bases are TGTGCCAGCTCACCGCTCCGGGAAAGAAACAATGAGCAGTTCTTC. It encodes CASSPLRERNNEQFF. The V gene is TRBV18, the J gene TRBJ2-1; tentatively, D is TRBD2 (5 bases). The CDR3 is 15 amino acids. The germline V gene encodes CDR1 KGHSH and CDR2 LQKENI. Trimming left V 3 bases short and J 5 bases short, with 14 bases between.

The genes are TRBV18 and TRBJ2-5; 10 bases fit TRBD1. The V segment lost 6 bases and the J segment 4 bases; nucleotides outside the gene matches: 5. Germline assignment: CDR1 KGHSH and CDR2 LQKENI. There are 14 residues in the CDR3. CDR3 amino acids: CASSQDRGTETQYF. Here the CDR3 DNA reads TGTGCCAGCTCCCAGGACAGGGGGACAGAGACCCAGTACTTC.

This clone has a single count. The rearrangement uses TRBV29-1 and TRBJ2-1, with D possibly called TRBD1 or TRBD2 (5 bases each). The ends were cut back, 7 bases at V and 3 bases at J, with 16 bases in the middle. Per the germline V gene, CDR1 is SQVTM and CDR2 is ANQGSEA. CDR3 length equals 14 residues. The CDR3 DNA sequence: TGCAGCGCCGCAGGTGGGGGAAACTACAATGAGCAGTTCTTC. The encoded protein is CSAAGGGNYNEQFF.

In DNA form, the CDR3 reads TGCGCCAGCAGCTTGATCTCGCAGGGGGACTACGAGCAGTACTTC. Amino acids: CASSLISQGDYEQYF. V is TRBV5-1 and J is TRBJ2-7, with 7 bases that match TRBD1. This CDR3 spans 15 amino acids. CDR1 is SGHRS and CDR2 is YFSETQ in the germline V gene. The V gene end was trimmed by 1 base and the J gene end by 3 bases; junction bases not matched to a gene: 7.

V usage is TRBV7-3 and J usage is TRBJ2-1, with TRBD2 as a possible D gene (7 bases). V was trimmed by 1 base and J by 0 bases, leaving 19 bases between them. The germline gives CDR1 SGHTA, CDR2 FQGTGA. The CDR3 totals 19 residues. The CDR3 DNA sequence: TGTGCCAGCAGCTTAATGGGGGCTAGCGGAGGGAGCTCCTACAATGAGCAGTTCTTC. It translates to CASSLMGASGGSSYNEQFF. The full variable domain, in which reference TRBV7-3 and TRBJ2-1 provide the parts outside the CDR3, is GAGVSQTPSNKVTEKGKYVELRCDPISGHTALYWYRQSLGQGPEFLIYFQGTGAADDSGLPNDRFFAVRPEGSVSTLKIQRTERGDSAVYLCASSLMGASGGSSYNEQFFGPGTRLTVL.

As regards this clone: The sample has other DNA sequences that encode this CDR3 too. The V gene is TRBV7-2, the J gene TRBJ2-7, with 10 bases aligning to TRBD2. The V segment lost 5 bases and the J segment 5 bases; nucleotides outside the gene matches: 6. CDR1 and CDR2 (germline): SGHTA, FQGNSA. The CDR3 contains 14 residues. Here the CDR3 reads CASSLGLAGDEQYF. CDR3 nucleotide sequence: TGTGCCAGCAGCCTTGGGCTAGCGGGAGACGAGCAGTACTTC.

The chain is built from TRBV5-6 and TRBJ1-2; 10 nucleotides match TRBD1. V lost 0 bases and J lost 1; bases outside the gene matches: 6. Looked up from germline, CDR1 is SGHDT and CDR2 is YYEEEE. The CDR3 spans 17 residues. The CDR3 is CASSLADRGDFNYGYTF. CDR3 in DNA: TGTGCCAGCAGCTTGGCGGACAGGGGGGATTTTAACTATGGCTACACCTTC.

The DNA of the CDR3 is TGTGCCAGCAGTTACGGGGTGGGAAACACTGAAGCTTTCTTT. Residues: CASSYGVGNTEAFF. The V and J genes are TRBV6-2 or TRBV6-3 and TRBJ1-1; D remains unclear. CDR3 length: 14 amino acids. With 2 bases removed from V and 2 bases from J, the gap between germline ends came to 9 bases. Germline CDR1 reads MNHEY; CDR2 reads SVGEGT.

The chain carries TRBV5-5 and TRBJ2-7; possible D gene TRBD2, 6 bases. The V end lost 0 bases, the J end lost 3 bases, and 13 bases lay between the germline ends. Germline V gene sequence: CDR1 SGHKS, CDR2 YYEKEE (reference sequence). This CDR3 region has 15 residues. The CDR3 DNA sequence: TGTGCCAGCAGCTTGGCGGGACTGGGATACTACGAGCAGTACTTC. Translating it yields CASSLAGLGYYEQYF.

The gene calls are TRBV29-1 and TRBJ2-7, with TRBD1 matching 7 bases. The CDR3 covers 13 residues. Germline values: CDR1 SQVTM, CDR2 ANQGSEA. V was clipped by 8 bases and J by 3 bases; unmatched bases: 10. The CDR3 DNA sequence: TGCAGCATATCCGGGACAGAAATCTACGAGCAGTACTTC. Its protein product is CSISGTEIYEQYF.

J is TRBJ1-2 and V is TRBV5-4; D call uncertain. Trimming pared 0 bases from V and 2 bases from J, leaving 8 bases between. The CDR3 is made up of 14 amino acids. Germline values: CDR1 SGHNT, CDR2 YYREEE (reference sequence). CDR3 residues: CASSLGGANYGYTF. The CDR3 DNA is TGTGCCAGCAGCTTGGGCGGAGCGAACTATGGCTACACCTTC. The full variable domain, rest sourced from reference TRBV5-4 and TRBJ1-2, is ETGVTQSPTHLIKTRGQQVTLRCSSQSGHNTVSWYQQALGQGPQFIFQYYREEENGRGNFPPRFSGLQFPNYSSELNVNALELDDSALYLCASSLGGANYGYTFGSGTRLTVV.

The rearrangement joins TRBV29-1 to TRBJ2-1, with TRBD1 as a possible D gene (5 bases). V was clipped by 1 base and J by 4 bases, with 17 bases between them. The CDR3 is made up of 16 amino acids. The germline V gene encodes CDR1 SQVTM and CDR2 ANQGSEA. CDR3 bases: TGCAGCGTTGAAGGGGCCACAGGTTTGGGGTACAATGAGCAGTTCTTC. Its protein is CSVEGATGLGYNEQFF.

The rearrangement uses TRBV12-3 or TRBV12-4 and TRBJ2-7; D is ambiguous. V lost 7 bases and J lost 0, with 10 bases in between. This CDR3 is built from 13 residues. This CDR3 is CASTFGSSYEQYF. Here the CDR3 DNA reads TGTGCCAGCACCTTCGGTAGCTCCTACGAGCAGTACTTC.

This clone appeared a few times. This rearrangement joins TRBV15 to TRBJ2-5, with D perhaps TRBD2 (6 bases). Trimming removed 0 bases at V and 3 bases at J, with 11 bases between. In germline, CDR1 is LNHNV, CDR2 YYDKDF (reference sequence). CDR3 length: 15 residues. The CDR3 protein is CATSRDGRDEETQYF. DNA for the CDR3: TGTGCCACCAGCAGAGATGGGCGGGACGAAGAGACCCAGTACTTC. The complete variable domain, with remaining parts taken from reference TRBV15 and TRBJ2-5, reads DAMVIQNPRYQVTQFGKPVTLSCSQTLNHNVMYWYQQKSSQAPKLLFHYYDKDFNNEADTPDNFQSRRPNTSFCFLDIRSPGLGDTAMYLCATSRDGRDEETQYFGPGTRLLVL.

This chain joins TRBV28 and TRBJ2-1; a weak D match, TRBD2 (6 bases). Germline V gene data show CDR1 as MDHEN and CDR2 as SYDVKM. With 8 bases removed from V and 7 bases from J, the gap between germline ends came to 15 bases. The CDR3 contains 13 residues. CDR3 protein: CASAPGGGNEQFF. CDR3 bases: TGTGCCAGCGCCCCCGGGGGTGGGAATGAGCAGTTCTTC.

This clone was detected once. The J gene is TRBJ2-7, the V gene TRBV5-1; a possible D gene is TRBD2 (5 bases). The CDR3 loop spans 17 amino acids. With 4 bases removed from V and 6 bases from J, the gap between germline ends came to 26 bases. Germline lookup yields CDR1 SGHRS and CDR2 YFSETQ. CDR3 region: CASSPEETTRLRGEQYF. For the CDR3, the DNA is TGCGCCAGCAGCCCGGAGGAGACTACTCGGCTACGGGGCGAGCAGTACTTC.

The chain joins TRBV6-5 to TRBJ1-5; D is uncertain. Germline CDR1 and CDR2: MNHEY and SVGAGI. The CDR3 length is 14 residues. Trimming left V 6 bases short and J 4 bases short, with 13 bases between. The CDR3, as DNA: TGTGCCAGCAGCGCATTGGCCGGGAATCAGCCCCAGCATTTT. This codes for CASSALAGNQPQHF.

The chain links TRBV28 to TRBJ2-3; 8 positions match TRBD1. The CDR3 length is 14 residues. Germline values: CDR1 MDHEN, CDR2 SYDVKM. The J segment lost 5 bases and the V segment lost 2 bases, leaving 3 bases of the junction unmatched. This CDR3 reads CASSLETGEDTQYF. The CDR3 DNA is TGTGCCAGCAGTTTAGAGACAGGGGAAGATACGCAGTATTTT.

Written as DNA, the CDR3 is TGCGCCAGCAGCCCCCAGAGCTCTGGGGCCAACGTCCTGACTTTC. Encoded protein: CASSPQSSGANVLTF. V and J are TRBV5-1 and TRBJ2-6; D not resolved. Germline CDR1 is SGHRS and CDR2 is YFSETQ. The CDR3 has 15 residues. Trimming left V 4 bases short and J 0 bases short, with 8 bases between.

V usage is TRBV4-2 and J usage is TRBJ2-1; no firm D call. Trimming removed 0 bases at V and 4 bases at J, with 7 bases between. The CDR3 contains 14 residues. The germline gives CDR1 LGHNA, CDR2 YNFKEQ. The CDR3 here is CASSQDADYNEQFF. For the CDR3, the DNA is TGTGCCAGCAGCCAAGATGCAGATTACAATGAGCAGTTCTTC.